One and the same sample provided the 25 T cell receptor beta chains below, sequenced in a study of cytomegalovirus exposure and HLA in healthy donors. Some clones are missing from TCRdb's copy, which holds only in-frame ones; the method was immunoSEQ multiplex PCR. The profile covers about 120,000 clones, with about 96% appearing a single time and 1.5% to 2% taken by the ten largest. The material sequenced was PBMCs. Receptors were obtained from a man between 18 and 29 years old in good health and CMV-seronegative.

V and J are TRBV4-1 and TRBJ2-3, with D possibly being TRBD2 (5 bases). Looked up from germline, CDR1 is MGHRA and CDR2 is YSYEKL. Trimming removed 4 bases from V and 1 base from J, with 12 bases in between. The CDR3 extends over 15 amino acids. In nucleotides, the CDR3 is TGCGCCAGCAGCCCGTTTATGGGAGGCACAGATACGCAGTATTTT. It encodes CASSPFMGGTDTQYF.

The chain carries TRBV7-2 and TRBJ2-7; 12 positions match TRBD1. J gave up 2 bases and V 3 bases, and 2 bases lay outside the gene matches. Per germline, CDR1 SGHTA and CDR2 FQGNSA. The CDR3 is made up of 15 amino acids. CDR3 in DNA: TGTGCCAGCAGCTTCCGGGACAGGGGGCCCTACGAGCAGTACTTC. Translation: CASSFRDRGPYEQYF.

The V gene is TRBV18, the J gene TRBJ1-3; 7 bases match TRBD1. This CDR3 has 14 amino acids. The V and J ends lost 3 bases and 4 bases, in that order; junction bases with no gene match: 3. Germline CDR1 KGHSH, CDR2 LQKENI. DNA for the CDR3: TGTGCCAGCTCACCCCAGGGGGAAGGAAACACCATATATTTT. Translated: CASSPQGEGNTIYF.

The CDR3 sequence is CASVPGEMYF. Here the CDR3 DNA reads TGTGCCAGCGTCCCGGGGGAGATGTACTTC. The chain carries TRBV9 and TRBJ2-7, with D perhaps matching TRBD2 (6 bases). This CDR3 has 10 residues. CDR1 SGDLS and CDR2 YYNGEE come from the germline V gene. The V end lost 7 bases, the J end lost 12 bases, and 14 bases lay between the germline ends.

The chain links TRBV10-3 to TRBJ2-1, with a possible D match to TRBD1 (5 bases). This CDR3 spans 14 amino acids. The ends were cut back, 3 bases at V and 2 bases at J, with 8 bases in the middle. The germline CDR1 and CDR2 sequences are ENHRY and SYGVKD. The chain's CDR3 is CAISDRVAYNEQFF. The CDR3 DNA reads TGTGCCATCAGTGACAGGGTAGCCTACAATGAGCAGTTCTTC.

The chain recombines TRBV7-2 with TRBJ1-1, with a possible D match to TRBD1 (6 bases). Deletions cut 5 bases from V and 8 bases from J, with 15 bases between. This CDR3 is built from 13 residues. The germline V gene has CDR1 SGHTA and CDR2 FQGNSA. CDR3 loop: CASSTRQAAEAFF. DNA of the CDR3: TGTGCCAGCAGCACGAGACAGGCAGCCGAAGCTTTCTTT.

This chain's CDR3 is CASSHPEGGLAGGPVNEQYF. CDR3 DNA sequence: TGTGCCAGCAGCCACCCGGAGGGGGGACTAGCGGGAGGGCCGGTTAACGAGCAGTACTTC. V is TRBV4-2 and J is TRBJ2-7, with TRBD2 matching over 16 bases. Germline CDR1 is LGHNA and CDR2 is YNFKEQ. Losses at the gene ends were 3 bases for V and 5 bases for J; bases not matched to a gene: 16. There are 20 residues in the CDR3.

V and J are TRBV27 and TRBJ1-2, with D possibly TRBD1 on 5 matching bases. V was pared by 5 bases and J by 8 bases, with 18 bases between. Germline V gene data show CDR1 as MNHEY and CDR2 as SMNVEV (reference sequence). The CDR3 is 14 residues long. In DNA form, the CDR3 reads TGTGCCAGCAGTATCTCCGGTTTGGGGCAGGGCTACACCTTC. Its translation: CASSISGLGQGYTF.

CDR3 sequence reads: CASSITGGASYGYTF. The CDR3 nucleotides are TGTGCCAGTAGTATAACTGGGGGCGCGAGCTATGGCTACACCTTC. This sequence joins TRBV19 and TRBJ1-2, with D tentatively TRBD1 (6 bases). Germline V gene lookup returns CDR1 LNHDA and CDR2 SQIVND (reference sequence). V lost 2 bases and J 4 bases, leaving 14 bases between the germline ends. This CDR3 contains 15 residues.

The rearrangement links TRBV7-2 to TRBJ2-6; perhaps TRBD1 as D (5 bases). V gave up 3 bases and J gave up 4 bases, with 13 bases separating them. The CDR3 totals 16 residues. From germline, CDR1 is SGHTA and CDR2 FQGNSA. The CDR3 region has the DNA TGTGCCAGCAGCTTGACACAGGCATCAGGGGCCAACGTCCTGACTTTC. This sequence encodes CASSLTQASGANVLTF.

The rearrangement uses TRBV7-9 and TRBJ2-1, with D perhaps matching TRBD2 (5 bases). The CDR3 is 14 amino acids. Between the trimmed V and J ends, which lost 1 base and 8 bases, there was a span of 12 bases. Germline lookup yields CDR1 SEHNR and CDR2 FQNEAQ (reference sequence). CDR3 coding DNA: TGTGCCAGCAGCTTAGGCCTACTAGGTGATGAGCAGTTCTTC. Its translation: CASSLGLLGDEQFF.

V is TRBV9 and J is TRBJ1-2; 7 bases map to TRBD1. CDR3 length: 13 residues. J was trimmed by 3 bases and V by 4 bases; bases with no gene match: 3. Germline V gene data show CDR1 as SGDLS and CDR2 as YYNGEE. The CDR3: CASSSGTDYGYTF. DNA for the CDR3: TGTGCCAGCAGCTCCGGGACAGACTATGGCTACACCTTC. The full variable domain, completed using reference TRBV9 and TRBJ1-2, is DSGVTQTPKHLITATGQRVTLRCSPRSGDLSVYWYQQSLDQGLQFLIQYYNGEERAKGNILERFSAQQFPDLHSELNLSSLELGDSALYFCASSSGTDYGYTFGSGTRLTVV.

This clone was picked up one time. The chain has TRBV7-3 and TRBJ2-1; unclear D gene. With 5 bases removed from V and 0 bases from J, the gap between germline ends came to 11 bases. Germline V CDR1 and CDR2: SGHTA, FQGTGA. The length of the CDR3 is 15 residues. CDR3 protein: CASSPSASSYNEQFF. DNA of the CDR3: TGTGCCAGCAGCCCGAGCGCGAGCTCCTACAATGAGCAGTTCTTC.

This chain connects TRBV20-1 to TRBJ1-1; no clear D. This CDR3 has 10 amino acids. V was clipped by 1 base and J by 11 bases, with 8 bases between them. Germline CDR1 is DFQATT and CDR2 is SNEGSKA (reference sequence). The CDR3 nucleotides are TGCAGTGCTAGAGGGAGGATGGCTTTCTTT. It translates to CSARGRMAFF.

V usage is TRBV7-6 and J usage is TRBJ1-1; 10 nucleotides match TRBD1. The germline V gene encodes CDR1 SGHVS and CDR2 FNYEAQ. The ends lost 5 bases at V and 6 bases at J; junction bases unmatched: 9. The CDR3 runs to 15 residues. CDR3 bases: TGTGCCAGCAGCCCGACAGGGGGCGAGTACGCTGAAGCTTTCTTT. It specifies CASSPTGGEYAEAFF.

V usage is TRBV10-2 and J usage is TRBJ2-2; perhaps TRBD2 as D (6 bases). Germline CDR1 is WSHSY and CDR2 is SAAADI. The CDR3 runs to 16 residues. V gave up 4 bases and J gave up 5 bases, with 17 bases separating them. CDR3 in amino acids: CASSARDSLRTGELFF. For the CDR3, the DNA is TGCGCCAGCAGTGCCCGGGACTCCCTTAGAACCGGGGAGCTGTTTTTT.

V is TRBV4-2 and J is TRBJ2-7, with D perhaps matching TRBD1 (7 bases). The CDR3 spans 15 residues. Germline V gives CDR1 LGHNA, CDR2 YNFKEQ. The V gene lost 1 base and the J gene lost 3 bases, with 13 bases spanning the gap. The CDR3 sequence is CASSQVLQGGYEQYF. The CDR3 DNA is TGTGCCAGCAGCCAAGTCCTGCAGGGGGGCTACGAGCAGTACTTC.

This clone has a handful of counts. The rearrangement uses TRBV7-9 and TRBJ2-2, with D unclear. CDR3 length: 12 residues. The germline gives CDR1 SEHNR, CDR2 FQNEAQ (reference sequence). The V end lost 5 bases, the J end lost 6 bases, and 7 bases lay between the germline ends. The CDR3 DNA follows: TGTGCCAGCAGCCCCCGGGCCGGGGAGCTGTTTTTT. It codes for CASSPRAGELFF.

This chain links TRBV4-2 with TRBJ1-1; D may be TRBD1 (5 bases). Trimming stripped 5 bases from V and 6 bases from J, with 10 bases between. The V gene's germline CDR1 is LGHNA and CDR2 YNFKEQ. This CDR3 contains 12 residues. In DNA form, the CDR3 reads TGTGCCAGCAGCGATCGGGGGGCTGAAGCTTTCTTT. Residues: CASSDRGAEAFF.

Written as DNA, the CDR3 is TGTGCCAGCGGTGGGCAGGGGACCTCTTATAGCAATCAGCCCCAGCATTTT. Amino acids: CASGGQGTSYSNQPQHF. V is TRBV7-9 and J is TRBJ1-5, with D perhaps matching TRBD1 (6 bases). Germline loops: CDR1 SEHNR, CDR2 FQNEAQ (reference sequence). The V and J ends lost 8 bases and 0 bases respectively, with 20 bases between them. The CDR3 is 17 amino acids.

This clone was counted once. The chain couples TRBV23-1 to TRBJ1-2; D perhaps matches TRBD1 (5 bases). TRBV23-1 is noted as an ORF with a role that remains uncertain. V shed 3 bases and J shed 3 bases, with 17 bases lying between them. The CDR3 is 16 amino acids. This CDR3 is CASSHRDEGGDYGYTF. The CDR3 DNA follows: TGCGCCAGCAGTCATCGGGACGAGGGAGGCGACTATGGCTACACCTTC.

This chain joins TRBV15 and TRBJ2-1, with 16 bases that match TRBD2. The CDR3 totals 15 residues. CDR1 is LNHNV and CDR2 is YYDKDF in the germline V gene (reference sequence). V lost 3 bases and J lost 9; bases outside the gene matches: 2. CDR3: CATSRGTSGRVEQFF. The CDR3 nucleotides are TGTGCCACCAGCAGGGGGACTAGCGGGAGGGTTGAGCAGTTCTTC.

The rearrangement joins TRBV6-5 to TRBJ2-1; D is possibly TRBD2 (5 bases). The germline V gene has CDR1 MNHEY and CDR2 SVGAGI. Deletions cut 6 bases from V and 0 bases from J, with 12 bases between. CDR3 length: 15 residues. CDR3 residues: CASSTSGSSYNEQFF. The DNA of the CDR3 is TGTGCCAGCAGCACAAGCGGTAGCTCCTACAATGAGCAGTTCTTC.

This chain joins TRBV5-1 and TRBJ2-1; D is uncertain. The CDR3 extends over 15 amino acids. The germline V gene has CDR1 SGHRS and CDR2 YFSETQ. Trimming stripped 0 bases from V and 3 bases from J, with 10 bases between. DNA of the CDR3: TGCGCCAGCAGCTTGGACACAGAGAACTACAATGAGCAGTTCTTC. This encodes CASSLDTENYNEQFF.

The rearrangement links TRBV10-3 to TRBJ2-2, with TRBD1 as a possible D gene (6 bases). This CDR3 comprises 14 residues. V was clipped by 6 bases and J by 3 bases, with 11 bases between them. CDR1 is ENHRY, CDR2 SYGVKD, per germline. For the CDR3, the DNA is TGTGCCATCAGGGACAGTATATACACCGGGGAGCTGTTTTTT. Encoded protein: CAIRDSIYTGELFF.